The T cell receptor beta chain under discussion was sequenced for a study of blood T cell repertoires in COVID-19. Study as a whole: The samples span acute and convalescent COVID-19 from the United States, Italy and Spain.

Original processing methods: Counts of nucleated cells, estimated from reference gene primer amplification, were obtained. Profiling relied on immunoSEQ multiplex PCR, and the TCRdb table lists in-frame clones only, not all of them. Clonal size and the V and J genes are those of that table, whereas D and trimming came from the DNA. The table lists about 43,000 clones, approximately 90% of them singletons. The sequencing sample was made of peripheral blood. This receptor was identified in a woman older than 75 with active COVID-19.

The CDR3, as DNA: TGTGCCAGCAGCGTTAGCGGGGGGTTTGGGAATGAGCAGTTCTTC. It encodes CASSVSGGFGNEQFF. The chain carries TRBV7-2 and TRBJ2-1; the match to TRBD2 covers 10 bases. The CDR3 length is 15 residues. Trimming removed 5 bases from V and 7 bases from J; junction bases left unmatched: 8. CDR1 and CDR2 from the germline V gene are SGHTA and FQGNSA.